The sequence of this TCR beta chain was determined in a study of response to subunit inactivated influenza vaccine. One entry per CDR3 protein results from TCRdb running MiXCR on the RT-PCR reads. The sample has about 780,000 distinct CDR3 sequences; about 18% are singletons. Findings and caveats of the study: A suggestion made by the authors is that each seasonal influenza vaccination recruits few new T cells.

With regard to this clonotype: Its antigen is unidentified.

Germline loops: CDR1 DFQATT, CDR2 SNEGSKA (reference sequence). The J segment lost 0 bases and the V segment lost 5 bases, leaving 7 bases of the junction unmatched. The CDR3 loop spans 15 amino acids. The TCR comes from a man aged 50-59 years who received an inactivated influenza vaccine. The sample in question was PBMCs from blood, obtained roughly 5 days after vaccination. The chain recombines TRBV20-1 with TRBJ2-3, with TRBD2 matching over 8 bases. The CDR3 nucleotides read TGCAGTGCTTTGGCGGGAGGTCTAAGCACAGATACGCAGTATTTT. As protein: CSALAGGLSTDTQYF.